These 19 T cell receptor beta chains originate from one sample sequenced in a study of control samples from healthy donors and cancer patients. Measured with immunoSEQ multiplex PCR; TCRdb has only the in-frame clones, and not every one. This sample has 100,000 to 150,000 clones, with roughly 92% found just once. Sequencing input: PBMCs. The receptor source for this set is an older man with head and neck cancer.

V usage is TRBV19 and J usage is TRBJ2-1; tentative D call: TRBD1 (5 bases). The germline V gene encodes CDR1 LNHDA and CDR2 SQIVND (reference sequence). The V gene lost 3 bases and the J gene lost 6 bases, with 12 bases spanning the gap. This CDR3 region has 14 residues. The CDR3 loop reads CASSIRAELNEQFF. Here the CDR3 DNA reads TGTGCCAGTAGTATCAGGGCGGAGCTCAATGAGCAGTTCTTC.

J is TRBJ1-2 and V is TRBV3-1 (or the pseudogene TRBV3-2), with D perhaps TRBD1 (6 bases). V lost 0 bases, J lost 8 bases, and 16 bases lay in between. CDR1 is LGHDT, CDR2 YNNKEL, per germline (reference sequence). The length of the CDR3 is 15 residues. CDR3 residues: CASSQDFGGGRGYTF. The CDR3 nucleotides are TGTGCCAGCAGCCAAGATTTTGGGGGGGGCCGAGGCTACACCTTC.

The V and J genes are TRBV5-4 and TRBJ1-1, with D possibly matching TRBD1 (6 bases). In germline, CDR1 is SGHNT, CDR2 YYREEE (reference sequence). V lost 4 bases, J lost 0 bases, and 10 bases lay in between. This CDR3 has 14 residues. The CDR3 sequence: CASSLDRMNTEAFF. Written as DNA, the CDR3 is TGTGCCAGCAGCCTAGACAGGATGAACACTGAAGCTTTCTTT.

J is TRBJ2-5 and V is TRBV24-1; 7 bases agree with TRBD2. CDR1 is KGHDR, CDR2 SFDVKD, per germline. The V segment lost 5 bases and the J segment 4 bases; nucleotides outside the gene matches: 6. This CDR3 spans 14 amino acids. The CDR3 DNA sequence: TGTGCCACCAGTGCCGGGGGAGGGCGAGAGACCCAGTACTTC. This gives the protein CATSAGGGRETQYF.

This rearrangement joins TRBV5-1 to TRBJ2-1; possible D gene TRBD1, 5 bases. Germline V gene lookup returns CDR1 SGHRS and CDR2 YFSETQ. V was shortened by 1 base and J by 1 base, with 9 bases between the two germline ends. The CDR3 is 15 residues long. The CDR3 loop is CASSLRQGSYNEQFF. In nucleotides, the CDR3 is TGCGCCAGCAGCTTGCGCCAGGGATCCTACAATGAGCAGTTCTTC.

In DNA, the CDR3 is TGTGCCAGCAGCCGAGCAGGTCGCCTCTCTGGGGCCAACGTCCTGACTTTC. Protein product: CASSRAGRLSGANVLTF. This sequence joins TRBV3-1 (or the pseudogene TRBV3-2) and TRBJ2-6, with D hard to call. Trimming cost V 4 bases and J 0 bases, with 13 bases left between them. Germline CDR1 reads LGHDT; CDR2 reads YNNKEL (reference sequence). CDR3 length equals 17 residues.

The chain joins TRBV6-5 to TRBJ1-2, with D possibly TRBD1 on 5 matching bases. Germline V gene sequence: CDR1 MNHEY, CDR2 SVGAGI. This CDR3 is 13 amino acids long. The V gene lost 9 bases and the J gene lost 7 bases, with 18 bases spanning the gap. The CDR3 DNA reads TGTGCCAGTAGGGGCGGCAGGGTGTTTGGCTACACCTTC. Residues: CASRGGRVFGYTF.

CDR3 nucleotides: TGTGCCAGCTCACCGAGACAGGGGAATGGCTACACCTTC. This sequence encodes CASSPRQGNGYTF. The V call is TRBV18, the J call TRBJ1-2; 8 bases agree with TRBD1. Germline CDR1 is KGHSH and CDR2 is LQKENI. The CDR3 extends over 13 amino acids. V trimming: 3 bases; J trimming: 6 bases; junction bases outside the gene matches: 3.

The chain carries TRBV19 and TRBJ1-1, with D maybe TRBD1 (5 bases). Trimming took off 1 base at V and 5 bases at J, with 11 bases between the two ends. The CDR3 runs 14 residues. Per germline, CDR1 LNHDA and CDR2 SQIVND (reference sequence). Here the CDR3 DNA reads TGTGCCAGTAGTATAGCAGGGACGAGGACTGAAGCTTTCTTT. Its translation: CASSIAGTRTEAFF. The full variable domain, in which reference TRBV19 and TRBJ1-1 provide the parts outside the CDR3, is DGGITQSPKYLFRKEGQNVTLSCEQNLNHDAMYWYRQDPGQGLRLIYYSQIVNDFQKGDIAEGYSVSREKKESFPLTVTSAQKNPTAFYLCASSIAGTRTEAFFGQGTRLTVV.

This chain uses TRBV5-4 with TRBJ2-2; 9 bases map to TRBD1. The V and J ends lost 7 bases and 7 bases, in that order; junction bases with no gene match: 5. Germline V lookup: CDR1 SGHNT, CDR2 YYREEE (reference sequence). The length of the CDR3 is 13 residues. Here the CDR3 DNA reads TGTGCCAGCCTAGGGGACAGGGACGGGGAGCTGTTTTTT. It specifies CASLGDRDGELFF.

Here the CDR3 reads CASSQGRMADFQETQYF. The CDR3 region has the DNA TGCGCCAGCAGCCAAGGACGGATGGCGGACTTTCAAGAGACCCAGTACTTC. This rearrangement joins TRBV4-1 to TRBJ2-5; tentative D call: TRBD2 (5 bases). Trimming pared 1 base from V and 2 bases from J, leaving 17 bases between. Germline CDR1 MGHRA, CDR2 YSYEKL. The CDR3 is 17 amino acids.

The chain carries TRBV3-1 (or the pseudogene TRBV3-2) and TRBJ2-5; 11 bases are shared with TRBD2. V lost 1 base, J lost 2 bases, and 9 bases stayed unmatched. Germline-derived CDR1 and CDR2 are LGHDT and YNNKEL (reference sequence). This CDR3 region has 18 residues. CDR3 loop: CASSQASGGPWGQETQYF. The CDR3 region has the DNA TGTGCCAGCAGCCAAGCTAGCGGGGGGCCCTGGGGGCAAGAGACCCAGTACTTC.

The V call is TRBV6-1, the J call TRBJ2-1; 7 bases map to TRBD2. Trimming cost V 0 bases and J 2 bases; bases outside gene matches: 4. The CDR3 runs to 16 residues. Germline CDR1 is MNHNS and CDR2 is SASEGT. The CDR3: CASSEAYGGTYNEQFF. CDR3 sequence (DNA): TGTGCCAGCAGTGAAGCGTACGGGGGGACCTACAATGAGCAGTTCTTC.

The CDR3 region is CASSLSGGYQETQYF. The CDR3 DNA reads as TGTGCCAGCAGTTTGAGCGGGGGGTACCAAGAGACCCAGTACTTC. This chain joins TRBV6-5 and TRBJ2-5; 9 bases fit TRBD2. CDR3 length: 15 residues. After removal of 4 bases from V and 0 bases from J, the junction contained 3 bases not matched to a gene. Germline CDR1 and CDR2: MNHEY and SVGAGI.

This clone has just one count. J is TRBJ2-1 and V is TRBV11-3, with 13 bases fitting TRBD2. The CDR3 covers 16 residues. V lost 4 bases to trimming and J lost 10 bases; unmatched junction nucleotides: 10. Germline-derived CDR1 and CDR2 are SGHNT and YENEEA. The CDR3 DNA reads TGTGCCAGCAGCTCCCTCCCGGGACTAGCGGGGATAGAGCAGTTCTTC. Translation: CASSSLPGLAGIEQFF. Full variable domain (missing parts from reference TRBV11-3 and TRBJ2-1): EAGVVQSPRYKIIEKKQPVAFWCNPISGHNTLYWYLQNLGQGPELLIRYENEEAVDDSQLPKDRFSAERLKGVDSTLKIQPAELGDSAVYLCASSSLPGLAGIEQFFGPGTRLTVL.

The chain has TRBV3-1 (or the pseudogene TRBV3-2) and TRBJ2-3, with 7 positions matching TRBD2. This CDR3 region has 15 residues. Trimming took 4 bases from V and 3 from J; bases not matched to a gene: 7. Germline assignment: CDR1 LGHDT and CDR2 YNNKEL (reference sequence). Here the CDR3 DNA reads TGTGCCAGCAGCCCCCTAGCGGCGGGGACAGATACGCAGTATTTT. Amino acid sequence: CASSPLAAGTDTQYF.

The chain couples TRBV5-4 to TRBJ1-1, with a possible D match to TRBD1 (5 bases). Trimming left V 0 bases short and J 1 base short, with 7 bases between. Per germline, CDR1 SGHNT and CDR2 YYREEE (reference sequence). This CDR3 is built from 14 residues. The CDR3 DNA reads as TGTGCCAGCAGCTTGGTGGGGGGGAACACTGAAGCTTTCTTT. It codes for CASSLVGGNTEAFF.

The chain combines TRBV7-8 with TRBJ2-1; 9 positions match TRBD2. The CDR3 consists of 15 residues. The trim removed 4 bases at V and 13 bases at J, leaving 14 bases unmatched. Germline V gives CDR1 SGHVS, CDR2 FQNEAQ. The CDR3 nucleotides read TGTGCCAGCAGCTGGGACGGAACTAGCGGGCAGGCCCAGTTCTTC. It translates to CASSWDGTSGQAQFF.

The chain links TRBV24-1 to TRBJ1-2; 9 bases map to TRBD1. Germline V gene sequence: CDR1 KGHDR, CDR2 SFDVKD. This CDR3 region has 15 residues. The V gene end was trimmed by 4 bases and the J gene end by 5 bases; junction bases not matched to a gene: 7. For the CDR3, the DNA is TGTGCCACCAGTGAGGAACAGGGGGCGTATTATGGCTACACCTTC. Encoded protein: CATSEEQGAYYGYTF.